A single sample gave rise to the 31 T cell receptor beta chains below, sequenced in a study of shared clonotypes between healthy human individuals. Assay: immunoSEQ multiplex PCR; the TCRdb copy retains only in-frame clones and omits some. The sample shows 1.4 million or so clones, 97% to 99% of them seen only once. The material sequenced was naive CD4+ T cells sorted from blood. Subset: CD45RA+ positively selected. The receptor source for this set is a man younger than 45 in good health.

The chain links TRBV28 to TRBJ1-1; the D gene is possibly TRBD1 (6 bases). Trimming shortened V by 1 base and J by 5 bases, and 20 bases separated the two germline ends. In germline, CDR1 is MDHEN, CDR2 SYDVKM. The CDR3 runs 17 residues. The CDR3 region has the DNA TGTGCCAGCAGTTTATCGCCCAAGGGGGGGAGAAGAACTGAAGCTTTCTTT. Protein product: CASSLSPKGGRRTEAFF.

The genes are TRBV5-4 and TRBJ2-7, with 10 positions matching TRBD2. The trim removed 1 base at V and 5 bases at J, leaving 3 bases unmatched. Germline CDR1 reads SGHNT; CDR2 reads YYREEE (reference sequence). The length of the CDR3 is 14 residues. The CDR3 DNA is TGTGCCAGCAGCTTGACTAGCGGGAACGACGAGCAGTACTTC. Residues: CASSLTSGNDEQYF.

The rearrangement links TRBV28 to TRBJ2-3, with 12 bases aligning to TRBD2. Trimming removed 8 bases from V and 0 bases from J; junction bases left unmatched: 15. CDR1 is MDHEN and CDR2 is SYDVKM in the germline V gene. The CDR3 totals 19 residues. CDR3 sequence (DNA): TGTGCCAGCGGGCTTATTACTAGCGGGAGGACTCCTAGCACAGATACGCAGTATTTT. As protein: CASGLITSGRTPSTDTQYF.

The chain employs TRBV27 and TRBJ2-7, with 9 bases lining up with TRBD2. In germline, CDR1 is MNHEY, CDR2 SMNVEV (reference sequence). The CDR3 consists of 14 residues. Losses at the gene ends were 7 bases for V and 6 bases for J; bases not matched to a gene: 10. CDR3 in DNA: TGTGCCAGCATTTCTTGGAAAGCGGGAGGCGAGCAGTACTTC. This codes for CASISWKAGGEQYF.

The chain links TRBV27 to TRBJ2-6; D is possibly TRBD1 (5 bases). V dropped 5 bases and J dropped 0 bases, with 17 bases sitting between them. CDR3 length: 18 amino acids. Germline lookup yields CDR1 MNHEY and CDR2 SMNVEV (reference sequence). CDR3: CASSPLDRALSGANVLTF. The CDR3 coding sequence is TGTGCCAGCAGTCCCCTAGACAGAGCCCTCTCTGGGGCCAACGTCCTGACTTTC.

This clone has only one observation. The chain uses TRBV5-1 and TRBJ1-4; perhaps TRBD1 as D (5 bases). Between the trimmed V and J ends, which lost 4 bases and 14 bases, there was a span of 18 bases. CDR3 length: 13 amino acids. Germline V lookup: CDR1 SGHRS, CDR2 YFSETQ. CDR3 sequence (DNA): TGCGCCAGCAGCCCCGGGGACCAGAAGTGGCTGTTTTTT. Translation: CASSPGDQKWLFF.

The CDR3 DNA is TGTGCCACCACCGTCCTCCCGAACACCGGGGAGCTGTTTTTT. Its protein is CATTVLPNTGELFF. The chain has TRBV27 and TRBJ2-2; D is ambiguous. The germline gives CDR1 MNHEY, CDR2 SMNVEV (reference sequence). The V and J ends lost 10 bases and 0 bases respectively, with 12 bases between them. CDR3 length equals 14 residues.

The chain employs TRBV11-2 and TRBJ1-2; 8 bases fit TRBD1. Germline CDR1 reads SGHAT; CDR2 reads FQNNGV. CDR3 length equals 16 residues. V gave up 4 bases and J gave up 4 bases; unmatched junction bases: 11. In DNA, the CDR3 is TGTGCCAGCAGCTCCATCCGACAGGGGTTTGGCTATGGCTACACCTTC. Translated, it gives CASSSIRQGFGYGYTF.

The chain recombines TRBV11-2 with TRBJ2-7; TRBD2 aligns across 13 bases. This CDR3 spans 15 amino acids. Germline V gene lookup returns CDR1 SGHAT and CDR2 FQNNGV. V gave up 5 bases and J gave up 3 bases; unmatched junction bases: 4. The CDR3 DNA is TGTGCCAGCAGCACCCGGACTAGCGGGAGCTACGAGCAGTACTTC. It is translated as CASSTRTSGSYEQYF. Drawing the rest from reference TRBV11-2 and TRBJ2-7, the complete variable domain is EAGVAQSPRYKIIEKRQSVAFWCNPISGHATLYWYQQILGQGPKLLIQFQNNGVVDDSQLPKDRFSAERLKGVDSTLKIQPAKLEDSAVYLCASSTRTSGSYEQYFGPGTRLTVT.

This chain links TRBV7-6 with TRBJ2-2, with D possibly TRBD1 on 5 matching bases. Germline-derived CDR1 and CDR2 are SGHVS and FNYEAQ. Trimming removed 0 bases at V and 7 bases at J, with 12 bases between. The CDR3 is 15 amino acids. The CDR3 region has the DNA TGTGCCAGCAGCTTAGCCGCCGCGCAGGGCGGGGAGCTGTTTTTT. It is translated as CASSLAAAQGGELFF.

CDR3 amino acids: CAWSVLAGGSYNEQFF. The CDR3 DNA follows: TGTGCCTGGAGTGTACTAGCGGGAGGATCGTACAATGAGCAGTTCTTC. The V and J genes are TRBV30 and TRBJ2-1; TRBD2 aligns across 12 bases. CDR3 length: 16 amino acids. The germline CDR1 and CDR2 sequences are GTSNPN and SVGIG (reference sequence). The J segment lost 4 bases and the V segment lost 0 bases, leaving 4 bases of the junction unmatched. Complete variable domain (other parts from reference TRBV30 and TRBJ2-1): SQTIHQWPATLVQPVGSPLSLECTVEGTSNPNLYWYRQAAGRGLQLLFYSVGIGQISSEVPQNLSASRPQDRQFILSSKKLLLSDSGFYLCAWSVLAGGSYNEQFFGPGTRLTVL.

The V gene is TRBV19, the J gene TRBJ2-3, with D possibly matching TRBD2 (5 bases). CDR1 and CDR2 (germline): LNHDA, SQIVND (reference sequence). CDR3 length equals 17 residues. V gave up 4 bases and J gave up 0 bases, with 17 bases separating them. CDR3 sequence reads: CASSTPTRMSSTDTQYF. As DNA, the CDR3 is TGTGCCAGTAGTACGCCCACTAGGATGAGTAGCACAGATACGCAGTATTTT.

The chain has TRBV10-3 and TRBJ2-3, with 8 bases identical to TRBD1. This CDR3 is built from 14 residues. V dropped 7 bases and J dropped 2; count of bases not matched to a gene: 5. Germline CDR1 is ENHRY and CDR2 is SYGVKD. CDR3 protein: CAIKTGASTDTQYF. The CDR3 DNA reads TGTGCCATCAAGACAGGGGCCTCCACAGATACGCAGTATTTT.

The CDR3 DNA reads TGTGCCAGCAGCTCATCTCTACGGAGGGGGGGGTACAATGAGCAGTTCTTC. Protein: CASSSSLRRGGYNEQFF. The chain couples TRBV7-8 to TRBJ2-1; possible D gene TRBD2, 7 bases. The CDR3 loop spans 17 amino acids. Germline lookup yields CDR1 SGHVS and CDR2 FQNEAQ. Trimming stripped 4 bases from V and 4 bases from J, with 20 bases between.

J is TRBJ1-1 and V is TRBV18, with D unclear. Trimming took off 3 bases at V and 0 bases at J, with 17 bases between the two ends. CDR1 and CDR2 (germline): KGHSH, LQKENI. This CDR3 is 17 amino acids long. The CDR3 coding sequence is TGTGCCAGCTCACCTTACTCTCTTGGACCGTTGAACACTGAAGCTTTCTTT. It yields the protein CASSPYSLGPLNTEAFF. The full variable domain, its missing parts supplied by reference TRBV18 and TRBJ1-1, is NAGVMQNPRHLVRRRGQEARLRCSPMKGHSHVYWYRQLPEEGLKFMVYLQKENIIDESGMPKERFSAEFPKEGPSILRIQQVVRGDSAAYFCASSPYSLGPLNTEAFFGQGTRLTVV.

The J gene is TRBJ2-2, the V gene TRBV19; the match to TRBD2 covers 7 bases. V trimming: 2 bases; J trimming: 4 bases; junction bases outside the gene matches: 7. CDR1 is LNHDA, CDR2 SQIVND, per germline (reference sequence). The CDR3 has 16 amino acids. The CDR3 region is CASSIWGGEPTGELFF. CDR3 DNA sequence: TGTGCCAGTAGTATATGGGGAGGGGAGCCCACCGGGGAGCTGTTTTTT.

This clone has only one observation. J is TRBJ2-4 and V is TRBV5-4, with 9 bases matching TRBD1. V was pared by 3 bases and J by 1 base, with 5 bases of the junction left unmatched. Germline CDR1 is SGHNT and CDR2 is YYREEE (reference sequence). The CDR3 loop spans 16 amino acids. The CDR3 coding sequence is TGTGCCAGCAGCTCGACAGGGGGTTTTGCCAAAAACATTCAGTACTTC. It is translated as CASSSTGGFAKNIQYF.

The genes are TRBV29-1 and TRBJ2-1, with D maybe TRBD2 (5 bases). V lost 0 bases, J lost 4 bases, and 16 bases lay in between. Germline V CDR1 and CDR2: SQVTM, ANQGSEA. The CDR3 length is 16 residues. Written as DNA, the CDR3 is TGCAGCGTTGAAGATCGGGCACTAGGGAAATACAATGAGCAGTTCTTC. Residues: CSVEDRALGKYNEQFF.

The rearrangement links TRBV10-3 to TRBJ2-5; weak D call: TRBD2 (7 bases). CDR1 is ENHRY and CDR2 is SYGVKD in the germline V gene. CDR3 length: 13 amino acids. The ends were cut back, 8 bases at V and 6 bases at J, with 16 bases in the middle. The CDR3 spells CAIRRGADKTQYF. For the CDR3, the DNA is TGTGCCATCCGCCGGGGGGCGGATAAGACCCAGTACTTC.

The V gene is TRBV10-2, the J gene TRBJ1-2, with D hard to call. Germline lookup yields CDR1 WSHSY and CDR2 SAAADI. The length of the CDR3 is 12 residues. Trimming left V 4 bases short and J 10 bases short, with 13 bases between. The CDR3: CASSGLASIYTF. CDR3 coding DNA: TGCGCCAGCAGTGGCCTGGCGTCGATCTACACCTTC.

The J gene is TRBJ2-1, the V gene TRBV6-6, with a tentative D call TRBD1 (5 bases). Looked up from germline, CDR1 is MNHNY and CDR2 is SVGAGI (reference sequence). Trimming removed 7 bases from V and 0 bases from J, with 13 bases in between. This CDR3 has 15 amino acids. CDR3 DNA sequence: TGTGCCAGCACCCCAGGGTTCAGCTCCTACAATGAGCAGTTCTTC. This translates into CASTPGFSSYNEQFF.

The rearrangement joins TRBV10-1 to TRBJ2-3; no reliable D call. In germline, CDR1 is WNHNN, CDR2 SYGVQD (reference sequence). V was shortened by 0 bases and J by 4 bases, with 11 bases between the two germline ends. This CDR3 comprises 15 residues. CDR3 DNA sequence: TGCGCCAGCAGTGAGTCGGTTGGGATGGCAGATACGCAGTATTTT. Residues: CASSESVGMADTQYF.

The V and J genes are TRBV5-4 and TRBJ1-1; weak D call: TRBD1 (5 bases). V was clipped by 3 bases and J by 1 base, with 10 bases between them. Germline CDR1 reads SGHNT; CDR2 reads YYREEE (reference sequence). The CDR3 covers 14 residues. The CDR3 protein is CASSWGPKNTEAFF. As DNA, the CDR3 is TGTGCCAGCAGCTGGGGACCGAAGAACACTGAAGCTTTCTTT.

The J gene is TRBJ1-1, the V gene TRBV5-5, with D possibly being TRBD1 (5 bases). Trimming pared 3 bases from V and 4 bases from J, leaving 16 bases between. The length of the CDR3 is 15 residues. Germline V lookup: CDR1 SGHKS, CDR2 YYEKEE (reference sequence). The CDR3 DNA follows: TGTGCCAGCAGCTCGGAGCCCAGGGCGGCCACTGAAGCTTTCTTT. This gives the protein CASSSEPRAATEAFF.

The chain uses TRBV27 and TRBJ2-7; 7 positions match TRBD2. The germline CDR1 and CDR2 sequences are MNHEY and SMNVEV (reference sequence). The CDR3 extends over 14 amino acids. V shed 8 bases, J shed 1 base, and the junction held 8 bases outside the gene matches. The CDR3 protein is CASWRSGMSYEQYF. In DNA form, the CDR3 reads TGTGCCAGCTGGCGGAGCGGGATGTCCTACGAGCAGTACTTC.

The rearrangement joins TRBV7-9 to TRBJ1-2; D call uncertain. Deletions cut 5 bases from V and 8 bases from J, with 18 bases between. CDR1 and CDR2 (germline): SEHNR, FQNEAQ (reference sequence). The CDR3 loop spans 14 amino acids. CDR3 loop: CASSPLLASGGYTF. As DNA, the CDR3 is TGTGCCAGCAGCCCCCTGTTGGCTTCCGGGGGCTACACCTTC.

The chain combines TRBV5-1 with TRBJ2-7; D call uncertain. In germline, CDR1 is SGHRS, CDR2 YFSETQ. Trimming cost V 8 bases and J 7 bases, with 13 bases left between them. The CDR3 covers 11 residues. The CDR3 region has the DNA TGCGCCAGTCTACCGGATCTTGAGCAGTACTTC. It codes for CASLPDLEQYF.

The rearrangement joins TRBV5-4 to TRBJ2-1; tentatively, D is TRBD2 (5 bases). The germline gives CDR1 SGHNT, CDR2 YYREEE (reference sequence). This CDR3 is 13 amino acids long. Trimming cost V 3 bases and J 7 bases, with 11 bases left between them. This CDR3 reads CASSYRTGNEQFF. In DNA form, the CDR3 reads TGTGCCAGCAGCTACCGGACTGGGAATGAGCAGTTCTTC.

Concerning this clone: At one of its ends the junction is not consistent with the germline gene, which may arise from a read error. The genes are TRBV30 and TRBJ2-7; 7 bases align to TRBD1. The CDR3 loop spans 13 amino acids. Germline V gives CDR1 GTSNPN, CDR2 SVGIG (reference sequence). The CDR3 region has the DNA TGTGCCTGGAGTGTCAGGGGGACATTCCCCGATCTCTTC. It yields the protein CAWSVRGTFPDLF.

V usage is TRBV29-1 and J usage is TRBJ2-5; D is unclear. V shed 4 bases and J shed 5 bases, with 14 bases lying between them. The CDR3 runs to 13 residues. Per the germline V gene, CDR1 is SQVTM and CDR2 is ANQGSEA. The CDR3 sequence: CSVGGKVSETQYF. CDR3 nucleotides: TGCAGCGTTGGAGGTAAAGTTTCGGAGACCCAGTACTTC.

V is TRBV10-3 and J is TRBJ2-3; no reliable D call. V lost 2 bases to trimming and J lost 4 bases, with 16 bases between them. Germline V gene sequence: CDR1 ENHRY, CDR2 SYGVKD. The CDR3 loop spans 16 amino acids. The CDR3 coding sequence is TGTGCCATCAGTGAGCAGAGTCGTACTGCCGCAGATACGCAGTATTTT. This codes for CAISEQSRTAADTQYF.